The clone carrying this TCR beta chain was recorded a few times. No antigen is known for it. Each CDR3 protein gets one entry after TCRdb re-called the reads with MiXCR. Of nearly 550,000 distinct CDR3 sequences listed, 15% to 20% are singletons. This record belongs to a study of T cell repertoires in cytomegalovirus infection. Study findings and constraints: Summed frequency of public TCR beta families distinguished CMV carriers with the relevant HLA.

CDR1 is MGHRA, CDR2 YSYEKL, per germline. Trimming took 1 base from V and 9 from J; bases not matched to a gene: 8. There are 15 residues in the CDR3. The specimen sequenced was CD8+ T cells from PBMCs. The sequence was obtained from a human donor in good health (CMV status not recorded). Some clones in this sample may be carry-over from other donors' samples. This rearrangement joins TRBV4-1 to TRBJ1-5; 8 bases are shared with TRBD1. CDR3 protein: CASSQGPDRGGPQHF. Here the CDR3 DNA reads TGCGCCAGCAGCCAAGGACCCGACAGGGGAGGGCCCCAGCATTTT.